A selection of T cell receptor beta chains follows, all from one sample in a study of T cell responses to AZD1222 COVID-19 vaccine. TCRdb's table, derived via immunoSEQ multiplex PCR, lists solely in-frame clones and lacks some. The sample yields some 170,000 clones, roughly nine tenths seen once. This specimen consisted of peripheral blood, obtained on day 0 of MenACWY control vaccination. The receptors derive from an adult in good health. The CDR3 runs from the conserved cysteine through the conserved F or W. The order of the fields is V gene, J gene, D gene, clone size, CDR3 DNA, CDR3 protein. The D gene is left open where the match is weak. Not every row has a clone size; where given, it reads once, few, many or a size class.

v_call: TRBV7-2
j_call: TRBJ2-2
d_call: TRBD2
clone_size: .
cdr3_nt: TGTGCCAGCAGCCCCCGAGCGGGAGGGCATAGGGGGGAGCTGTTTTTT
cdr3_aa: CASSPRAGGHRGELFF

v_call: TRBV5-1
j_call: TRBJ2-1
d_call: TRBD2
clone_size: .
cdr3_nt: TGCGCCAGCAGGTTGCGGGAGGGCATCTACAATGAGCAGTTCTTC
cdr3_aa: CASRLREGIYNEQFF

v_call: TRBV10-3
j_call: TRBJ1-5
d_call: .
clone_size: .
cdr3_nt: TGTGCCATCAGTGGACTGGGGGGGGAGCCCCAGCATTTT
cdr3_aa: CAISGLGGEPQHF

v_call: TRBV2
j_call: TRBJ1-6
d_call: .
clone_size: once
cdr3_nt: TGTGCCAGCAGCCGGGAGACTAATTCACCCCTCCACTTT
cdr3_aa: CASSRETNSPLHF

v_call: TRBV4-3
j_call: TRBJ2-1
d_call: .
clone_size: once
cdr3_nt: TGCGCCAGCAGCCAGGGGGGGCGCCCTTCTAATGAGCAGTTCTTC
cdr3_aa: CASSQGGRPSNEQFF

v_call: TRBV19
j_call: TRBJ2-7
d_call: .
clone_size: .
cdr3_nt: TGTGCCAGTAGTGCCGGGACTCCTCAAATATACTACGAGCAGTACTTC
cdr3_aa: CASSAGTPQIYYEQYF

v_call: TRBV9
j_call: TRBJ2-6
d_call: .
clone_size: .
cdr3_nt: TGTGCCAGCAGCGCCCGGCCGTGGACAGACCCCTCTGGGGCCAACGTCCTGACTTTC
cdr3_aa: CASSARPWTDPSGANVLTF

v_call: TRBV28
j_call: TRBJ1-1
d_call: TRBD1
clone_size: once
cdr3_nt: TGTGCCAGCAACTACAGGGGCACTGAAGCTTTCTTT
cdr3_aa: CASNYRGTEAFF

v_call: TRBV6-5
j_call: TRBJ1-2
d_call: TRBD1
clone_size: .
cdr3_nt: TGTGCCAGCTCCACCGGGACAGGGTATGGCTACACCTTC
cdr3_aa: CASSTGTGYGYTF

v_call: TRBV12-3/TRBV12-4
j_call: TRBJ1-2
d_call: TRBD1
clone_size: .
cdr3_nt: TGTGCCAGCAGTTCCCGGACAGGGGATGGCTACACCTTC
cdr3_aa: CASSSRTGDGYTF

v_call: TRBV19
j_call: TRBJ1-1
d_call: .
clone_size: .
cdr3_nt: TGTGCCAGTACAGGATCCCAGAACACTGAAGCTTTCTTT
cdr3_aa: CASTGSQNTEAFF

v_call: TRBV19
j_call: TRBJ1-2
d_call: .
clone_size: .
cdr3_nt: TGTGCCAGTAGTGCCCGGGACGCCGACAAGGGCTATGGCTACACCTTC
cdr3_aa: CASSARDADKGYGYTF

v_call: TRBV19
j_call: TRBJ2-3
d_call: .
clone_size: once
cdr3_nt: TGTGCCAGTAAGGCTAGCGTGACAGATACGCAGTATTTT
cdr3_aa: CASKASVTDTQYF

v_call: TRBV19
j_call: TRBJ1-5
d_call: .
clone_size: .
cdr3_nt: TGTGCCAGTAGAAGTAGCAATCAGCCCCAGCATTTT
cdr3_aa: CASRSSNQPQHF

v_call: TRBV14
j_call: TRBJ1-4
d_call: .
clone_size: .
cdr3_nt: TGTGCCAGCAGCTCGATTGGGGCCCGGAATGAAAAACTGTTTTTT
cdr3_aa: CASSSIGARNEKLFF

v_call: TRBV15
j_call: TRBJ1-5
d_call: TRBD1
clone_size: .
cdr3_nt: TGTGCCACCAGCAGAGGGGACAGAGGGAATCAGCCCCAGCATTTT
cdr3_aa: CATSRGDRGNQPQHF

v_call: TRBV6-2/TRBV6-3
j_call: TRBJ1-2
d_call: TRBD1
clone_size: .
cdr3_nt: TGTGCCAGCAGCTGGGACAGCCGAGGCGGCTACACCTTC
cdr3_aa: CASSWDSRGGYTF

v_call: TRBV19
j_call: TRBJ2-3
d_call: .
clone_size: .
cdr3_nt: TGTGCCAGTAGTCTCGGGACAGATACGCAGTATTTT
cdr3_aa: CASSLGTDTQYF

v_call: TRBV6-5
j_call: TRBJ2-7
d_call: .
clone_size: .
cdr3_nt: TGTGCCAGCAGTTCTCTTATTAACTACGAGCAGTACTTC
cdr3_aa: CASSSLINYEQYF

v_call: TRBV7-8
j_call: TRBJ2-7
d_call: TRBD2
clone_size: .
cdr3_nt: TGTGCCAGCAGCTCTCGCGGGGGCTCCTACGAGCAGTACTTC
cdr3_aa: CASSSRGGSYEQYF

v_call: TRBV19
j_call: TRBJ2-3
d_call: TRBD2
clone_size: .
cdr3_nt: TGTGCCAGTAGTGGGGGACTAGCGGGAGCCCCTAGCACAGATACGCAGTATTTT
cdr3_aa: CASSGGLAGAPSTDTQYF

v_call: TRBV7-9
j_call: TRBJ1-5
d_call: .
clone_size: .
cdr3_nt: TGTGCCAGCAGCTTTGGCTGGGGTCCTCAGCCCCAGCATTTT
cdr3_aa: CASSFGWGPQPQHF

v_call: TRBV5-8
j_call: TRBJ2-3
d_call: TRBD2
clone_size: .
cdr3_nt: TGTGCCAGCAGCTCCCTCCCTAGCGGAGCGACAGATACGCAGTATTTT
cdr3_aa: CASSSLPSGATDTQYF

v_call: TRBV3-1/TRBV3-2
j_call: TRBJ1-4
d_call: .
clone_size: .
cdr3_nt: TGTGCCAGCAGACCGCAGGGGCAGGGAAGAATGGATGAAAAACTGTTTTTT
cdr3_aa: CASRPQGQGRMDEKLFF

v_call: TRBV11-2
j_call: TRBJ2-3
d_call: .
clone_size: .
cdr3_nt: TGTGCCAGCAGCCTGTTTAGCGGTAGCACAGATACGCAGTATTTT
cdr3_aa: CASSLFSGSTDTQYF

v_call: TRBV30
j_call: TRBJ1-3
d_call: .
clone_size: once
cdr3_nt: TGTGCCTGGAGTGGTTATTCTGGAAACACCATATATTTT
cdr3_aa: CAWSGYSGNTIYF

v_call: TRBV9
j_call: TRBJ2-7
d_call: .
clone_size: .
cdr3_nt: TGTGCCAGCAGCGTAACGGGTCTACCGGGCGACGAGCAGTACTTC
cdr3_aa: CASSVTGLPGDEQYF

v_call: TRBV3-1/TRBV3-2
j_call: TRBJ2-2
d_call: TRBD2
clone_size: .
cdr3_nt: TGTGCCAGCAGCCAAAGCGGGACCGCTGCCAACACCGGGGAGCTGTTTTTT
cdr3_aa: CASSQSGTAANTGELFF

v_call: TRBV9
j_call: TRBJ2-1
d_call: TRBD2
clone_size: once
cdr3_nt: TGTGCCAGCAGCATACGAACAAGCGGGAGCGGTACTAATGAGCAGTTCTTC
cdr3_aa: CASSIRTSGSGTNEQFF

v_call: TRBV4-2
j_call: TRBJ1-3
d_call: .
clone_size: .
cdr3_nt: TGTGCCAGCAGCCAAGTGTCACACCCCGAGGATGGAAACACCATATATTTT
cdr3_aa: CASSQVSHPEDGNTIYF

v_call: TRBV29-1
j_call: TRBJ1-2
d_call: .
clone_size: .
cdr3_nt: TGCAGCGTTGAAGTGGACAGAGCTAACTATGGCTACACCTTC
cdr3_aa: CSVEVDRANYGYTF

v_call: TRBV30
j_call: TRBJ1-1
d_call: .
clone_size: .
cdr3_nt: TGTGCCTGGAGCCAGTCGGGCAGTCCAAACACTGAAGCTTTCTTT
cdr3_aa: CAWSQSGSPNTEAFF

v_call: TRBV7-9
j_call: TRBJ2-5
d_call: .
clone_size: .
cdr3_nt: TGTGCCAGCAGCTTTTTGCGGGGTCAAGAGACCCAGTACTTC
cdr3_aa: CASSFLRGQETQYF

v_call: TRBV5-4
j_call: TRBJ2-1
d_call: .
clone_size: .
cdr3_nt: TGTGCCAGCAGCTACGTGGACGACAATGAGCAGTTCTTC
cdr3_aa: CASSYVDDNEQFF

v_call: TRBV5-1
j_call: TRBJ2-5
d_call: .
clone_size: .
cdr3_nt: TGCGCCAGCAGCTTGGAGCGCCGAGAGACCCAGTACTTC
cdr3_aa: CASSLERRETQYF

v_call: TRBV18
j_call: TRBJ2-5
d_call: TRBD2
clone_size: .
cdr3_nt: TGTGCCAGCTCACCGACTAGCGGGAGACTACAAGAGACCCAGTACTTC
cdr3_aa: CASSPTSGRLQETQYF

v_call: TRBV29-1
j_call: TRBJ1-1
d_call: .
clone_size: .
cdr3_nt: TGCAGCGTTGAGTACAGGATGAACACTGAAGCTTTCTTT
cdr3_aa: CSVEYRMNTEAFF

v_call: TRBV15
j_call: TRBJ2-1
d_call: TRBD2
clone_size: .
cdr3_nt: TGTGCCACCAGCAGGGAACTAGCTGGCGGGGGTTACAATGAGCAGTTCTTC
cdr3_aa: CATSRELAGGGYNEQFF

v_call: TRBV5-1
j_call: TRBJ2-7
d_call: .
clone_size: .
cdr3_nt: TGCGCCAGCAGCTTGGCCGGAGGGGACTACGAGCAGTACTTC
cdr3_aa: CASSLAGGDYEQYF

v_call: TRBV6-2/TRBV6-3
j_call: TRBJ1-5
d_call: .
clone_size: few
cdr3_nt: TGTGCCAGCAGTTACGATCAGGGCTTGGGCCATCAGCCCCAGCATTTT
cdr3_aa: CASSYDQGLGHQPQHF

v_call: TRBV29-1
j_call: TRBJ2-7
d_call: .
clone_size: .
cdr3_nt: TGCAGCGTTGATGGGCAGGGGACCTACGAGCAGTACTTC
cdr3_aa: CSVDGQGTYEQYF

v_call: TRBV11-2
j_call: TRBJ1-6
d_call: TRBD1
clone_size: .
cdr3_nt: TGTGCCAGCAGCACCTACAGGGGGCAGGGGTCACCCCTCCACTTT
cdr3_aa: CASSTYRGQGSPLHF

v_call: TRBV28
j_call: TRBJ1-5
d_call: .
clone_size: many
cdr3_nt: TGTGCCAGCAGTTTGGATAATCAGCCCCAGCATTTT
cdr3_aa: CASSLDNQPQHF

v_call: TRBV19
j_call: TRBJ1-2
d_call: TRBD1
clone_size: .
cdr3_nt: TGTGCCAGTAGTATACCGGGACAGGGGAGCTATGGCTACACCTTC
cdr3_aa: CASSIPGQGSYGYTF

v_call: TRBV5-4
j_call: TRBJ1-2
d_call: .
clone_size: .
cdr3_nt: TGTGCCACCGAGGAGACCTATGGCTACACCTTC
cdr3_aa: CATEETYGYTF

v_call: TRBV28
j_call: TRBJ1-3
d_call: .
clone_size: .
cdr3_nt: TGTGCCAGCAGTTTTACGAACCCTGGAAACACCATATATTTT
cdr3_aa: CASSFTNPGNTIYF

v_call: TRBV11-2
j_call: TRBJ1-1
d_call: TRBD1
clone_size: .
cdr3_nt: TGTGCCAGCAGCTTAGCCCGGACAGGGGGCTTGTTAACTGAAGCTTTCTTT
cdr3_aa: CASSLARTGGLLTEAFF

v_call: TRBV18
j_call: TRBJ1-2
d_call: TRBD1
clone_size: .
cdr3_nt: TGTGCCAGCTCACAGCCGGGACAGGGGTCGGCCTATGGCTACACCTTC
cdr3_aa: CASSQPGQGSAYGYTF

v_call: TRBV5-6
j_call: TRBJ2-5
d_call: .
clone_size: once
cdr3_nt: TGTGCCAGCAGCTTGGGGGCTCCCGGTTCCGAGACCCAGTACTTC
cdr3_aa: CASSLGAPGSETQYF

v_call: TRBV3-1/TRBV3-2
j_call: TRBJ1-4
d_call: TRBD1
clone_size: once
cdr3_nt: TGTGCCAGCAGCCAAGAAAGGCAGGGACAGGAAAAACTGTTTTTT
cdr3_aa: CASSQERQGQEKLFF

v_call: TRBV24-1
j_call: TRBJ2-7
d_call: .
clone_size: .
cdr3_nt: TGTGCCACCAGTGATTCAAGGGGTAGGCAGTACTTC
cdr3_aa: CATSDSRGRQYF

v_call: TRBV19
j_call: TRBJ1-5
d_call: .
clone_size: .
cdr3_nt: TGTGCCAGTAGTGCGGGGGCCCAGCATTTT
cdr3_aa: CASSAGAQHF

v_call: TRBV19
j_call: TRBJ2-1
d_call: .
clone_size: .
cdr3_nt: TGTGCCAGTAGTATAGGGGGGCTGGATGGCTACAATGAGCAGTTCTTC
cdr3_aa: CASSIGGLDGYNEQFF